These 23 T cell receptor beta chains originate from one sample sequenced in a study of molecular identifiers for immune sequencing clone quantification. MiXCR, applied by TCRdb to the PCR reads, yields one record per CDR3 protein. The sample lists over 550,000 distinct CDR3 sequences; around 25% were seen once. Sequencing was performed on naive CD8+ T cells from blood, with Jurkat cell RNA spiked in. Noted subset: FACS-sorted CD8+CD4-CCR7+CD45RA+ naive T cells. Receptor source: a human donor in good health. Some libraries in this study had Jurkat cell RNA spiked in.

This chain uses TRBV20-1 with TRBJ2-7, with 11 bases fitting TRBD2. This CDR3 contains 14 residues. Germline CDR1 is DFQATT and CDR2 is SNEGSKA (reference sequence). Unmatched junction bases numbered 7, after V lost 5 bases and J lost 4 bases. CDR3 sequence: CSAGGLAELYEQYF. Here the CDR3 DNA reads TGCAGTGCTGGGGGACTAGCGGAACTTTACGAGCAGTACTTC.

Comments on this clonotype: It may be a read error: a sequence one base away is much more abundant. This sequence joins TRBV4-3 and TRBJ2-1; perhaps D is TRBD1 or TRBD2 (5 bases each). Trimming stripped 4 bases from V and 2 bases from J, with 12 bases between. The CDR3 loop spans 15 amino acids. Per the germline V gene, CDR1 is LGHNA and CDR2 is YSLEER. CDR3 bases: TGCGCCAGCAGCCGGGACCCGAGCCCCTACAATGAGCAGTTCTTC. It yields the protein CASSRDPSPYNEQFF.

This clonotype came up once. Germline and junction disagree at one end, which may indicate a read error. This chain connects TRBV7-2 to TRBJ2-1; TRBD2 might be the D (6 bases). The CDR3 loop spans 14 amino acids. Germline lookup yields CDR1 SGHTA and CDR2 FQGNSA. The CDR3 bases are TGTGCCAGCAGCTTAGTTGCGGGGTACAGTGAGCGGTTCTTC. Protein: CASSLVAGYSERFF.

This clonotype was seen only a few times. A read error may explain this, as a much larger clone is one base away. This rearrangement joins TRBV7-2 to TRBJ2-3; 13 bases match TRBD2. Germline V gene sequence: CDR1 SGHTA, CDR2 FQGNSA. The CDR3 is made up of 18 amino acids. For the CDR3, the DNA is TGTGCCGGCAGCTCAGGCCCGGGACTAGCGGGATCCACAGATACGCAGTATTTT. The encoded protein is CAGSSGPGLAGSTDTQYF.

This clonotype has a count of ten or more. CDR3 sequence (DNA): TGTGCCAGCAGCTTAGCGCCCAGGAGTCAGGGGAACACTGAAGCTTTCTTT. Its protein is CASSLAPRSQGNTEAFF. The rearrangement uses TRBV7-6 and TRBJ1-1, with D maybe TRBD1 (5 bases). The V gene's germline CDR1 is SGHVS and CDR2 FNYEAQ. The CDR3 loop spans 17 amino acids. V dropped 0 bases and J dropped 1 base, with 15 bases sitting between them.

This clonotype has just a few counts. The chain has TRBV2 and TRBJ2-5, with 7 bases aligning to TRBD1. In germline, CDR1 is SNHLY, CDR2 FYNNEI. This CDR3 has 16 amino acids. V was pared by 4 bases and J by 0 bases, with 8 bases of the junction left unmatched. The CDR3 region has the DNA TGTGCCAGCAGTGTTTTGTACGACAGGGACCAAGAGACCCAGTACTTC. Amino acid sequence: CASSVLYDRDQETQYF. Looking up the rest from reference TRBV2 and TRBJ2-5 gives the full variable domain: EPEVTQTPSHQVTQMGQEVILRCVPISNHLYFYWYRQILGQKVEFLVSFYNNEISEKSEIFDDQFSVERPDGSNFTLKIRSTKLEDSAMYFCASSVLYDRDQETQYFGPGTRLLVL.

This clonotype was seen many times. The CDR3 loop reads CASSQHTGQPYEQYF. The CDR3 nucleotides read TGTGCCAGCAGCCAACACACGGGACAGCCCTACGAGCAGTACTTC. This chain links TRBV4-2 with TRBJ2-7; the match to TRBD1 covers 7 bases. The V gene's germline CDR1 is LGHNA and CDR2 YNFKEQ. J was trimmed by 2 bases and V by 2 bases; bases with no gene match: 6. This CDR3 is built from 15 residues.

The table lists this clonotype with many counts. The J gene is TRBJ2-7, the V gene TRBV29-1, with 10 bases matching TRBD1. CDR1 and CDR2 (germline): SQVTM, ANQGSEA. The CDR3 runs to 13 residues. V lost 6 bases to trimming and J lost 6 bases; unmatched junction nucleotides: 8. CDR3 sequence: CSVQGGTGAEQYF. CDR3 coding DNA: TGCAGCGTGCAGGGGGGGACAGGGGCCGAGCAGTACTTC.

This clonotype was observed many times. The chain carries TRBV7-9 and TRBJ2-7, with 10 bases identical to TRBD1. Trimming cost V 0 bases and J 3 bases; bases outside gene matches: 8. The length of the CDR3 is 17 residues. Germline V lookup: CDR1 SEHNR, CDR2 FQNEAQ (reference sequence). This chain's CDR3 is CASSLAPGQGPFYEQYF. CDR3 in DNA: TGTGCCAGCAGCTTAGCTCCGGGACAGGGGCCCTTCTACGAGCAGTACTTC.

The chain combines TRBV9 with TRBJ2-6; weak D call: TRBD2 (6 bases). Deletions cut 0 bases from V and 0 bases from J, with 16 bases between. Germline values: CDR1 SGDLS, CDR2 YYNGEE. CDR3 length: 19 amino acids. The CDR3 loop is CASSVEGLGPNSGANVLTF. CDR3 bases: TGTGCCAGCAGCGTAGAGGGACTGGGACCAAACTCTGGGGCCAACGTCCTGACTTTC.

This chain uses TRBV11-2 with TRBJ1-3; D might be TRBD1 (5 bases). Germline CDR1 is SGHAT and CDR2 is FQNNGV. The V gene lost 1 base and the J gene lost 4 bases, with 11 bases spanning the gap. This CDR3 spans 15 amino acids. The CDR3 here is CASSLAGSEGNTIYF. DNA of the CDR3: TGTGCCAGCAGCTTAGCAGGGTCGGAAGGAAACACCATATATTTT.

V gene TRBV4-3 combines with J gene TRBJ2-1; unclear D gene. Germline V CDR1 and CDR2: LGHNA, YSLEER. There are 17 residues in the CDR3. The V gene lost 0 bases and the J gene lost 0 bases, with 12 bases spanning the gap. CDR3 nucleotides: TGCGCCAGCAGCCAAGATGGGGTCCTTAGCTCCTACAATGAGCAGTTCTTC. Amino acid sequence: CASSQDGVLSSYNEQFF.

V usage is TRBV20-1 and J usage is TRBJ1-1, with 7 bases lining up with TRBD1. The CDR3 is made up of 14 amino acids. Germline V gene sequence: CDR1 DFQATT, CDR2 SNEGSKA (reference sequence). CDR3 nucleotides: TGCAGCGCAAGGGACAGCATCATGAACACTGAAGCTTTCTTT. This encodes CSARDSIMNTEAFF.

The gene calls are TRBV11-1 and TRBJ1-3, with D unclear. The CDR3 consists of 16 residues. CDR1 is SGHAT and CDR2 is FQDESV in the germline V gene (reference sequence). V was trimmed by 1 base and J by 0 bases, leaving 10 bases between them. This CDR3 is CASSLVGSGSGNTIYF. The CDR3 nucleotides read TGTGCCAGCAGCTTAGTCGGTTCCGGCTCTGGAAACACCATATATTTT.

Remarks on this clonotype: This may stem from a read error, because a much larger clone lies one nucleotide away. This CDR3 is missing its conserved last phenylalanine or tryptophan, likely due to a read error. J is TRBJ2-3 and V is TRBV5-1; 8 nucleotides align to TRBD1. Trimming at V came to 0 bases and at J to 5 bases, leaving 8 bases not matched to a gene. The CDR3 extends over 16 amino acids. Germline V gene sequence: CDR1 SGHRS, CDR2 YFSETQ. CDR3: CASSLARQGLVDTQYV. As DNA, the CDR3 is TGCGCCAGCAGCTTGGCCAGACAGGGGTTGGTAGATACGCAGTATGTT.

J is TRBJ2-1 and V is TRBV3-1; 11 bases align to TRBD2. V lost 0 bases, J lost 6 bases, and 7 bases stayed unmatched. The CDR3 is 17 amino acids. Germline assignment: CDR1 LGHDT and CDR2 YNNKEL (reference sequence). The CDR3 nucleotides are TGTGCCAGCAGCCAAGATCAAGTCCTAGCGGGGGGCAATGAGCAGTTCTTC. Protein: CASSQDQVLAGGNEQFF.

This clonotype was found many times. The V gene is TRBV6-6, the J gene TRBJ2-7, with D maybe TRBD2 (5 bases). CDR3 length: 15 amino acids. Germline CDR1 is MNHNY and CDR2 is SVGAGI (reference sequence). V was pared by 0 bases and J by 2 bases, with 11 bases between. The CDR3 nucleotides are TGTGCCAGCAGTTACTCATCGGGGTCTACCTACGAGCAGTACTTC. Its protein product is CASSYSSGSTYEQYF.

This clonotype was detected many times. The chain is built from TRBV14 and TRBJ2-7; D may be TRBD1 (7 bases). The length of the CDR3 is 14 residues. V lost 4 bases to trimming and J lost 7 bases, with 17 bases between them. Germline V gives CDR1 SGHDN, CDR2 FVKESK. For the CDR3, the DNA is TGTGCCAGCAGCCCTGATAGCAGGGGGGTAGAGCAGTACTTC. Protein: CASSPDSRGVEQYF.

This clonotype was recorded a few times. A much larger clonotype is one base distant, so this may be a read error. This chain joins TRBV29-1 and TRBJ2-5; 10 nucleotides line up with TRBD1. The length of the CDR3 is 13 residues. Germline V CDR1 and CDR2: SQVTM, ANQGSEA. As DNA, the CDR3 is TGCTGCGTTGTTGGACAGGGGGGAAAGACCCAGTACTTC. This sequence encodes CCVVGQGGKTQYF. Using reference TRBV29-1 and TRBJ2-5 for the parts outside the CDR3, the full variable domain is SAVISQKPSRDICQRGTSLTIQCQVDSQVTMMFWYRQQPGQSLTLIATANQGSEATYESGFVIDKFPISRPNLTFSTLTVSNMSPEDSSIYLCCVVGQGGKTQYFGPGTRLLVL.

Notes on this clonotype: Relative to the germline gene, one junction end is altered; a read error may explain this. The CDR3 region is CASSFVGESYGYTF. CDR3 nucleotide sequence: TGTGCCAGCAGCTTCGTGGGGGAAAGCTATGGCTACACCTTC. The rearrangement links TRBV5-3 to TRBJ1-2; a possible D gene is TRBD1 (5 bases). Being an ORF, TRBV5-3 has a function that is uncertain. The CDR3 covers 14 residues.

With respect to this clonotype: This clone may be a read error of a much larger clone one base away. The rearrangement joins TRBV27 to TRBJ2-7, with D possibly matching TRBD1 (7 bases). The CDR3 is 14 residues long. Germline V gene sequence: CDR1 MNHEY, CDR2 SMNVEV (reference sequence). Trimming took off 4 bases at V and 5 bases at J, with 15 bases between the two ends. CDR3 region: CASSSSTGRHEQYF. The CDR3 DNA reads as TGTGCCAGCAGTTCATCGACAGGGAGGCACGAGCAGTACTTC.

This clonotype appeared many times. This chain uses TRBV20-1 with TRBJ1-1, with 8 nucleotides matching TRBD1. The V segment lost 2 bases and the J segment 5 bases; nucleotides outside the gene matches: 10. Germline V gives CDR1 DFQATT, CDR2 SNEGSKA (reference sequence). The CDR3 contains 15 residues. CDR3 amino acids: CSARPGQGITTEAFF. For the CDR3, the DNA is TGCAGTGCTAGACCAGGACAGGGAATCACGACTGAAGCTTTCTTT.

A few counts support this clonotype. CDR3 DNA sequence: TGTGCCTGGAGTGTAGATCAGGCCTACGAGCAGTACTTC. The encoded protein is CAWSVDQAYEQYF. The chain has TRBV30 and TRBJ2-7, with unresolved D. The CDR3 consists of 13 residues. Germline CDR1 GTSNPN, CDR2 SVGIG (reference sequence). V was pared by 0 bases and J by 2 bases, with 8 bases between.